These 28 T cell receptor beta chains came from one sample sequenced in a study of blood T cell repertoires in COVID-19. Clones were sequenced by immunoSEQ multiplex PCR, and TCRdb holds only the in-frame ones, with some missing. This table has around 160,000 clones, roughly 85% appearing once. Material: peripheral blood. Receptors were obtained from a man in his 60s with acute or convalescent COVID-19.

The chain uses TRBV27 and TRBJ2-3, with 8 bases identical to TRBD1. CDR1 MNHEY and CDR2 SMNVEV come from the germline V gene (reference sequence). The CDR3 has 16 amino acids. V shed 8 bases and J 2 bases; nucleotides not matched to a gene: 12. CDR3 protein: CASGSGQGKATDTQYF. CDR3 bases: TGTGCCAGCGGGTCAGGACAGGGAAAGGCCACAGATACGCAGTATTTT.

The chain recombines TRBV18 with TRBJ2-2; TRBD2 might be the D (5 bases). The germline CDR1 and CDR2 sequences are KGHSH and LQKENI. The length of the CDR3 is 14 residues. V dropped 0 bases and J dropped 8 bases, with 10 bases sitting between them. The CDR3 DNA sequence: TGTGCCAGCTCACCACCTAGCGTTGCTGGGGAGCTGTTTTTT. Translation gives CASSPPSVAGELFF.

The chain has TRBV28 and TRBJ1-5; possible D gene TRBD1, 5 bases. CDR1 and CDR2 (germline): MDHEN, SYDVKM. V was cut by 7 bases and J by 4 bases, with 17 bases left in between. The CDR3 is 15 amino acids. The DNA for the CDR3 is TGTGCCAGCACCCTTGGGGGGGGTGGAAATCAGCCCCAGCATTTT. It yields the protein CASTLGGGGNQPQHF. The complete variable domain, with remaining parts taken from reference TRBV28 and TRBJ1-5, reads DVKVTQSSRYLVKRTGEKVFLECVQDMDHENMFWYRQDPGLGLRLIYFSYDVKMKEKGDIPEGYSVSREKKERFSLILESASTNQTSMYLCASTLGGGGNQPQHFGDGTRLSIL.

The J gene is TRBJ1-2, the V gene TRBV6-5; 8 positions match TRBD1. CDR1 MNHEY and CDR2 SVGAGI come from the germline V gene. The CDR3 has 16 amino acids. V shed 0 bases, J shed 14 bases, and the junction held 17 bases outside the gene matches. In DNA, the CDR3 is TGTGCCAGCAGTTACTCAGGGGACCAGGGGACAGGAGATGGAACCTTC. It codes for CASSYSGDQGTGDGTF.

The J gene is TRBJ1-2, the V gene TRBV24-1; D gene unclear. Germline values: CDR1 KGHDR, CDR2 SFDVKD. The CDR3 has 11 amino acids. With 5 bases removed from V and 8 bases from J, the gap between germline ends came to 8 bases. CDR3 region: CATSAYEGYTF. In DNA form, the CDR3 reads TGTGCCACCAGTGCTTATGAGGGCTACACCTTC.

V is TRBV19 and J is TRBJ2-1; no firm D call. The CDR3 contains 11 residues. V lost 5 bases to trimming and J lost 9 bases, with 8 bases between them. Germline CDR1 is LNHDA and CDR2 is SQIVND (reference sequence). CDR3 nucleotide sequence: TGTGCCAGTAGTCCTAGTGTTGAGCAGTTCTTC. This encodes CASSPSVEQFF.

The chain is built from TRBV28 and TRBJ1-4, with TRBD1 matching 7 bases. The CDR3 sequence is 15 residues long. The V gene's germline CDR1 is MDHEN and CDR2 SYDVKM. J lost 10 bases, V lost 4 bases, and 12 bases had no gene match. DNA of the CDR3: TGTGCCAGCAGTTCAGCCGACAGGGTCTTAGGAAAACTGTTTTTT. Its protein product is CASSSADRVLGKLFF.

The rearrangement uses TRBV7-2 and TRBJ2-3; TRBD2 aligns across 10 bases. V lost 5 bases, J lost 2 bases, and 10 bases stayed unmatched. Germline loops: CDR1 SGHTA, CDR2 FQGNSA. The CDR3 has 17 residues. DNA for the CDR3: TGTGCCAGCAGCCTCCAGAGGACTAGCGGATTCACAGATACGCAGTATTTT. It yields the protein CASSLQRTSGFTDTQYF.

Only a few counts were recorded for this clone. V and J are TRBV6-5 and TRBJ2-7; perhaps TRBD2 as D (5 bases). V lost 6 bases to trimming and J lost 0 bases, with 15 bases between them. The CDR3 is 15 amino acids. Germline V CDR1 and CDR2: MNHEY, SVGAGI. For the CDR3, the DNA is TGTGCCAGCAGCAGAAAGTGGGAGCTCTCCTACGAGCAGTACTTC. This codes for CASSRKWELSYEQYF.

The rearrangement uses TRBV7-3 and TRBJ1-2, with a weak D call TRBD1 (6 bases). The V gene's germline CDR1 is SGHTA and CDR2 FQGTGA. The germline V and J ends were trimmed by 6 bases and 0 bases, with 11 bases remaining between them. The CDR3 runs 14 residues. CDR3 nucleotides: TGTGCCAGCAGTCCCGGGACAACTAACTATGGCTACACCTTC. Its translation is CASSPGTTNYGYTF.

The CDR3 DNA sequence: TGCGCCAGCAGCCTACAGGGTACCGTCAATCAGCCCCAGCATTTT. The encoded protein is CASSLQGTVNQPQHF. The chain links TRBV5-1 to TRBJ1-5, with D tentatively TRBD1 (6 bases). This CDR3 is 15 amino acids long. Germline V gene lookup returns CDR1 SGHRS and CDR2 YFSETQ. Trimming pared 4 bases from V and 3 bases from J, leaving 14 bases between.

The J gene is TRBJ2-7, the V gene TRBV4-2; 12 bases line up with TRBD2. V gave up 3 bases and J gave up 4 bases; unmatched junction bases: 1. Germline CDR1 reads LGHNA; CDR2 reads YNFKEQ. The CDR3 is 14 residues long. In DNA form, the CDR3 reads TGTGCCAGCAGCCAGACTAGCGGGAGTTACGAGCAGTACTTC. Amino acids: CASSQTSGSYEQYF.

The chain combines TRBV27 with TRBJ2-6; 7 bases line up with TRBD1. The V segment lost 6 bases and the J segment 2 bases; nucleotides outside the gene matches: 7. The CDR3 totals 16 residues. Germline V gives CDR1 MNHEY, CDR2 SMNVEV (reference sequence). CDR3 nucleotides: TGTGCCAGCAGAAGACAGGGTATGACTGGGGCCAACGTCCTGACTTTC. Its translation is CASRRQGMTGANVLTF.

V usage is TRBV10-1 and J usage is TRBJ1-5; 7 bases fit TRBD1. J lost 5 bases, V lost 6 bases, and 13 bases had no gene match. This CDR3 is 16 amino acids long. Germline lookup yields CDR1 WNHNN and CDR2 SYGVQD (reference sequence). The CDR3 spells CASRPGQTRGHQPQHF. The DNA of the CDR3 is TGCGCCAGCAGGCCGGGACAGACGAGAGGCCATCAGCCCCAGCATTTT.

As for this clone: Within the sample, other DNA sequences also encode this same CDR3. The chain carries TRBV5-1 and TRBJ2-5; no firm D call. Germline CDR1 and CDR2: SGHRS and YFSETQ. The CDR3 consists of 12 residues. The V end was cut by 0 bases, the J end by 4 bases, with 4 bases between. The CDR3, as DNA: TGCGCCAGCAGCTTGGCGGGAGAGACCCAGTACTTC. Translated, it gives CASSLAGETQYF.

This clone was counted only a few times. This chain connects TRBV2 to TRBJ2-1; perhaps TRBD2 as D (5 bases). Germline V gene data show CDR1 as SNHLY and CDR2 as FYNNEI. The CDR3 spans 13 residues. Trimming cost V 8 bases and J 0 bases, with 8 bases left between them. This chain's CDR3 is CASGAVSYNEQFF. CDR3 bases: TGTGCCAGCGGAGCGGTCTCCTACAATGAGCAGTTCTTC. Drawing the rest from reference TRBV2 and TRBJ2-1, the complete variable domain is EPEVTQTPSHQVTQMGQEVILRCVPISNHLYFYWYRQILGQKVEFLVSFYNNEISEKSEIFDDQFSVERPDGSNFTLKIRSTKLEDSAMYFCASGAVSYNEQFFGPGTRLTVL.

J is TRBJ2-5 and V is TRBV19, with D possibly being TRBD2 (5 bases). The ends were cut back, 4 bases at V and 5 bases at J, with 23 bases in the middle. The CDR3 extends over 17 amino acids. From germline, CDR1 is LNHDA and CDR2 SQIVND (reference sequence). CDR3 loop: CASSKRFSRLGEETQYF. As DNA, the CDR3 is TGTGCCAGTAGTAAGCGATTCTCAAGGCTCGGGGAGGAGACCCAGTACTTC.

This clone has only one observation. This chain links TRBV7-2 with TRBJ1-1; D gene uncertain. Trimming cost V 1 base and J 4 bases, with 10 bases left between them. CDR1 and CDR2 (germline): SGHTA, FQGNSA. The CDR3 length is 14 residues. The CDR3 sequence is CASSLERAGTEAFF. Here the CDR3 DNA reads TGTGCCAGCAGCTTAGAGAGGGCCGGCACTGAAGCTTTCTTT.

This chain links TRBV15 with TRBJ2-1; D is unclear. Trimming removed 4 bases at V and 10 bases at J, with 11 bases between. Germline-derived CDR1 and CDR2 are LNHNV and YYDKDF (reference sequence). The CDR3 consists of 12 residues. CDR3 nucleotides: TGTGCCACCAGCACATTTACCCGGGAGCAGTTCTTC. Protein: CATSTFTREQFF. Full variable domain (rest looked up from reference TRBV15 and TRBJ2-1): DAMVIQNPRYQVTQFGKPVTLSCSQTLNHNVMYWYQQKSSQAPKLLFHYYDKDFNNEADTPDNFQSRRPNTSFCFLDIRSPGLGDTAMYLCATSTFTREQFFGPGTRLTVL.

The J gene is TRBJ1-2, the V gene TRBV3-1 (or the pseudogene TRBV3-2); 8 bases match TRBD1. The CDR3 is 15 amino acids. CDR1 LGHDT and CDR2 YNNKEL come from the germline V gene (reference sequence). V dropped 0 bases and J dropped 7; count of bases not matched to a gene: 7. CDR3 DNA sequence: TGTGCCAGCAGCCAAGACCCTACAGGGGGGAGTGGCTACACCTTC. As protein: CASSQDPTGGSGYTF.

This clone was recorded once. Here the CDR3 reads CASLQGVGWGAFF. In DNA, the CDR3 is TGTGCCAGCCTCCAGGGTGTCGGTTGGGGCGCTTTCTTT. V and J are TRBV18 and TRBJ1-1; TRBD1 might be the D (5 bases). The CDR3 has 13 amino acids. Trimming shortened V by 8 bases and J by 11 bases, and 21 bases separated the two germline ends. CDR1 and CDR2 (germline): KGHSH, LQKENI. Full variable domain (outside the CDR3, taken from reference TRBV18 and TRBJ1-1): NAGVMQNPRHLVRRRGQEARLRCSPMKGHSHVYWYRQLPEEGLKFMVYLQKENIIDESGMPKERFSAEFPKEGPSILRIQQVVRGDSAAYFCASLQGVGWGAFFGQGTRLTVV.

This sequence joins TRBV5-1 and TRBJ2-3; 8 bases line up with TRBD2. V gave up 5 bases and J gave up 2 bases; unmatched junction bases: 7. The germline gives CDR1 SGHRS, CDR2 YFSETQ. The CDR3 contains 15 residues. The CDR3 is CASSMSGSATDTQYF. CDR3 bases: TGCGCCAGCAGTATGAGCGGGAGTGCCACAGATACGCAGTATTTT.

The chain has TRBV12-3 or TRBV12-4 and TRBJ1-1; D remains unclear. The V end lost 1 base, the J end lost 0 bases, and 3 bases lay between the germline ends. This CDR3 comprises 13 residues. This chain's CDR3 is CASSLGVNTEAFF. The CDR3 DNA is TGTGCCAGCAGTTTAGGAGTGAACACTGAAGCTTTCTTT.

The rearrangement uses TRBV6-5 and TRBJ2-2; D unresolved. V was cut by 1 base and J by 5 bases, with 2 bases left in between. The germline CDR1 and CDR2 sequences are MNHEY and SVGAGI. This CDR3 contains 12 residues. The CDR3 is CASSYLTGELFF. The CDR3 nucleotides read TGTGCCAGCAGTTACTTAACCGGGGAGCTGTTTTTT.

This clone came up a few times. This sequence joins TRBV29-1 and TRBJ1-1; 10 nucleotides line up with TRBD1. In germline, CDR1 is SQVTM, CDR2 ANQGSEA. The V gene end was trimmed by 6 bases and the J gene end by 8 bases; junction bases not matched to a gene: 3. The CDR3 is 11 residues long. CDR3 nucleotide sequence: TGCAGCGTCGACAGGGGGCGAGAAGCTTTCTTT. Encoded protein: CSVDRGREAFF.

This chain links TRBV19 with TRBJ1-6; maybe TRBD1 (5 bases). The CDR3 loop spans 16 amino acids. Germline V CDR1 and CDR2: LNHDA, SQIVND (reference sequence). Trimming stripped 5 bases from V and 10 bases from J, with 21 bases between. As DNA, the CDR3 is TGTGCCAGTAGTCGGGGGACTATCGTCGGAGGGTCACCCCTCCACTTT. Its protein product is CASSRGTIVGGSPLHF.

The chain carries TRBV6-5 and TRBJ2-3; 11 bases match TRBD2. The germline CDR1 and CDR2 sequences are MNHEY and SVGAGI. After removal of 4 bases from V and 2 bases from J, the junction contained 5 bases not matched to a gene. This CDR3 spans 16 amino acids. CDR3: CASSWRLAGNTDTQYF. The CDR3 coding sequence is TGTGCCAGCAGTTGGAGACTAGCGGGAAACACAGATACGCAGTATTTT.

This chain connects TRBV6-1 to TRBJ1-2, with no clear D. V was pared by 1 base and J by 9 bases, with 15 bases between. This CDR3 has 14 amino acids. The germline V gene encodes CDR1 MNHNS and CDR2 SASEGT. Written as DNA, the CDR3 is TGTGCCAGCAGTGAAGAGGGAGGCTCGAGGAGCTACACCTTC. It yields the protein CASSEEGGSRSYTF.